What follows are 14 T cell receptor beta chains derived from one specimen sequenced in a study of OX40 agonist ivuxolimab in advanced cancers. Data came from immunoSEQ multiplex PCR; TCRdb stores just in-frame clones and leaves some out. The table shows about 76,000 clones, with approximately 91% occurring only once. The sample in question was CD4+ or CD8+ T cells sorted from blood, obtained in a trial of the OX40 agonist ivuxolimab. The receptors shown here come from an adult with an advanced solid tumor such as melanoma, head and neck, liver or kidney cancer.

The chain carries TRBV5-1 and TRBJ1-1; D uncertain. The CDR3 is 15 residues long. The V end lost 3 bases, the J end lost 3 bases, and 15 bases lay between the germline ends. Germline V gives CDR1 SGHRS, CDR2 YFSETQ. The DNA for the CDR3 is TGCGCCAGCAGCTCCCGACCGGGATCAGACACTGAAGCTTTCTTT. Its translation is CASSSRPGSDTEAFF. Combining the CDR3 with reference TRBV5-1 and TRBJ1-1 gives the whole variable domain KAGVTQTPRYLIKTRGQQVTLSCSPISGHRSVSWYQQTPGQGLQFLFEYFSETQRNKGNFPGRFSGRQFSNSRSEMNVSTLELGDSALYLCASSSRPGSDTEAFFGQGTRLTVV.

The rearrangement links TRBV10-1 to TRBJ2-3, with TRBD2 matching over 11 bases. J was trimmed by 0 bases and V by 6 bases; bases with no gene match: 2. There are 15 residues in the CDR3. Germline CDR1 and CDR2: WNHNN and SYGVQD (reference sequence). DNA for the CDR3: TGCGCCAGCAGCGGGACTAGCGGTAGCACAGATACGCAGTATTTT. It is translated as CASSGTSGSTDTQYF.

V gene TRBV10-3 combines with J gene TRBJ1-2; possible D gene TRBD1, 6 bases. Germline assignment: CDR1 ENHRY and CDR2 SYGVKD. V was pared by 10 bases and J by 8 bases, with 20 bases between. The CDR3 is 13 amino acids. The CDR3 nucleotides are TGTGCCACCCGGGACAAGCGGATTTGGGGCTACACCTTC. Its translation: CATRDKRIWGYTF.

The V call is TRBV6-6, the J call TRBJ2-7; D is unclear. Germline CDR1 MNHNY, CDR2 SVGAGI (reference sequence). The CDR3 contains 14 residues. With 3 bases removed from V and 0 bases from J, the gap between germline ends came to 9 bases. CDR3 DNA sequence: TGTGCCAGCAGTTATCTGGCAAGCTCCTACGAGCAGTACTTC. It is translated as CASSYLASSYEQYF.

The V and J genes are TRBV7-8 and TRBJ1-1, with D perhaps TRBD1 (5 bases). CDR3 length equals 13 residues. Germline values: CDR1 SGHVS, CDR2 FQNEAQ. V was clipped by 5 bases and J by 5 bases, with 12 bases between them. DNA of the CDR3: TGTGCCAGCAGCCACACGGAGGGGACTGAAGCTTTCTTT. Translating gives CASSHTEGTEAFF.

The sample holds one count of this clone. V usage is TRBV27 and J usage is TRBJ1-3; weak D call: TRBD1 (6 bases). Germline V gives CDR1 MNHEY, CDR2 SMNVEV (reference sequence). With 6 bases removed from V and 1 base from J, the gap between germline ends came to 13 bases. The CDR3 covers 15 residues. CDR3 in DNA: TGTGCCAGCAGCCCCGACAGGACTTCTGGAAACACCATATATTTT. Protein product: CASSPDRTSGNTIYF.

This clone was detected only once. This rearrangement joins TRBV5-1 to TRBJ2-7; 9 bases fit TRBD2. Germline CDR1 SGHRS, CDR2 YFSETQ. There are 14 residues in the CDR3. The V segment lost 4 bases and the J segment 7 bases; nucleotides outside the gene matches: 9. The CDR3 nucleotides read TGCGCCAGCAGCAGTAGCGGGAGAGGGGGAGAGCAGTACTTC. Translating it yields CASSSSGRGGEQYF.

The chain employs TRBV6-1 and TRBJ2-3, with D possibly being TRBD2 (5 bases). V was trimmed by 3 bases and J by 0 bases, leaving 19 bases between them. The CDR3 runs to 18 residues. Per the germline V gene, CDR1 is MNHNS and CDR2 is SASEGT. Here the CDR3 reads CASSDRRETRGSTDTQYF. DNA of the CDR3: TGTGCCAGCAGTGACCGACGAGAAACTAGAGGGAGCACAGATACGCAGTATTTT.

This sequence joins TRBV27 and TRBJ2-7; D call uncertain. V was pared by 3 bases and J by 4 bases, with 13 bases between. The CDR3 is 14 residues long. Germline CDR1 MNHEY, CDR2 SMNVEV (reference sequence). The CDR3 bases are TGTGCCAGCAGTTTCCGTGGCAGCACTTACGAGCAGTACTTC. It codes for CASSFRGSTYEQYF.

V gene TRBV13 combines with J gene TRBJ2-3, with 13 bases lining up with TRBD2. The CDR3 is 16 residues long. Looked up from germline, CDR1 is PRHDT and CDR2 is FYEKMQ (reference sequence). V was pared by 5 bases and J by 1 base, with 3 bases of the junction left unmatched. The CDR3 loop reads CASSPGLAGGTDTQYF. CDR3 nucleotide sequence: TGTGCCAGCAGCCCCGGACTAGCGGGAGGCACAGATACGCAGTATTTT.

This chain uses TRBV9 with TRBJ2-7; D may match TRBD1 or TRBD2 (5 bases each). Germline values: CDR1 SGDLS, CDR2 YYNGEE. V shed 4 bases and J shed 4 bases, with 21 bases lying between them. This CDR3 comprises 16 residues. The CDR3 nucleotides are TGTGCCAGCAGCCCTCGGGGACGGACGCTCCAATACGAGCAGTACTTC. This gives the protein CASSPRGRTLQYEQYF.

The chain joins TRBV7-9 to TRBJ2-1; TRBD2 matches 8 bases. The V segment lost 5 bases and the J segment 7 bases; nucleotides outside the gene matches: 4. This CDR3 contains 13 residues. CDR1 and CDR2 from the germline V gene are SEHNR and FQNEAQ (reference sequence). CDR3 DNA sequence: TGTGCCAGCAGCCCCGGGGGGGTGAATGAGCAGTTCTTC. It translates to CASSPGGVNEQFF.

The J gene is TRBJ2-2, the V gene TRBV5-1, with 7 bases matching TRBD2. The CDR3 totals 15 residues. The germline gives CDR1 SGHRS, CDR2 YFSETQ. Losses at the gene ends were 5 bases for V and 0 bases for J; bases not matched to a gene: 4. CDR3 amino acids: CASRTGTTNTGELFF. CDR3 in DNA: TGCGCCAGCAGAACCGGGACTACGAACACCGGGGAGCTGTTTTTT.

This chain joins TRBV28 and TRBJ2-2; 8 nucleotides align to TRBD2. V lost 5 bases, J lost 5 bases, and 7 bases stayed unmatched. CDR1 and CDR2 (germline): MDHEN, SYDVKM. This CDR3 has 15 residues. The CDR3 is CASSPGGRWTGELFF. The CDR3 DNA follows: TGTGCCAGCAGTCCGGGAGGGCGTTGGACCGGGGAGCTGTTTTTT.